The next 3 T cell receptor beta chains were all read from a single sample in a study of blood T cells in healthy people across ages. A sample-barcoded 5' primer and a J-beta primer mix were used in a second PCR of roughly 6 to 11 cycles. MiXCR was run by TCRdb on the 5' RACE reads, yielding one entry per CDR3 protein. Here the sample spans about 1.8 million distinct CDR3 sequences, less than 50% being singletons. The sequencing sample was made of blood. Receptors originate from a woman between 35 and 50 years old in good health.

J is TRBJ2-1 and V is TRBV2, with TRBD2 identical over 10 bases. This CDR3 spans 17 amino acids. Germline V CDR1 and CDR2: SNHLY, FYNNEI. The junction had 11 bases not matched to a gene; V was cut back by 5 bases and J by 4 bases. The CDR3 is CASSTERGGLFYNEQFF. The DNA of the CDR3 is TGTGCCAGCAGTACTGAGCGGGGGGGCTTATTTTACAATGAGCAGTTCTTC.

This chain uses TRBV12-3 or TRBV12-4 with TRBJ2-5; possibly TRBD1 or TRBD2 for D (6 bases each). This CDR3 is 14 amino acids long. V lost 6 bases and J 5 bases, leaving 16 bases between the germline ends. The CDR3: CASRPTGARETQYF. Written as DNA, the CDR3 is TGTGCCAGCAGACCCACGGGGGCCAGGGAGACCCAGTACTTC.

This clonotype has just a few counts. One end of the junction varies from germline; a read error may be responsible. The chain is built from TRBV7-9 and TRBJ2-3; D might be TRBD2 (6 bases). Germline V CDR1 and CDR2: SEHNR, FQNEAQ (reference sequence). The CDR3 totals 15 residues. In nucleotides, the CDR3 is TGTGCTAGCAGCTTAGATCGGGGGTTCACAGATACACAGTATTTT. Protein product: CASSLDRGFTDTQYF.